The 9 T cell receptor beta chains listed next were all sequenced from one sample in a study of radiation and T cells in renal cell carcinoma. Time point indicated: blood 2 weeks post-SBRT. Treatment meaning: 15 Gy SBRT to primary tumor, nephrectomy 4 weeks later. TCRdb's copy holds only in-frame clones and misses some; the assay was immunoSEQ multiplex PCR. The sample contains around 86,000 clones, about 86% of which appear only once. The sample here was blood, taken from a patient whose treatment included radiotherapy and nephrectomy. The receptors originated from a woman in her fifties or sixties with renal cell carcinoma.

The chain joins TRBV5-1 to TRBJ2-1, with 9 positions matching TRBD2. V was clipped by 9 bases and J by 4 bases; unmatched bases: 20. The germline CDR1 and CDR2 sequences are SGHRS and YFSETQ. This CDR3 has 18 amino acids. CDR3 in DNA: TGCGCCACCCGGACGGCGGGAGGGTTTGGGGGACGTTACAATGAGCAGTTCTTC. This encodes CATRTAGGFGGRYNEQFF.

The chain couples TRBV20-1 to TRBJ2-1, with 7 positions matching TRBD2. The V segment lost 2 bases and the J segment 10 bases; nucleotides outside the gene matches: 2. The CDR3 runs 11 residues. Germline CDR1 DFQATT, CDR2 SNEGSKA (reference sequence). The DNA of the CDR3 is TGCAGTGCTAGATTCGGGAGGGAGCAGTTCTTC. Its translation: CSARFGREQFF.

V gene TRBV6-1 combines with J gene TRBJ1-4; D is uncertain. The length of the CDR3 is 15 residues. The germline CDR1 and CDR2 sequences are MNHNS and SASEGT. Trimming stripped 10 bases from V and 0 bases from J, with 15 bases between. CDR3 protein: CATRGRAATNEKLFF. As DNA, the CDR3 is TGTGCCACCAGAGGGCGGGCAGCAACTAATGAAAAACTGTTTTTT.

This clone was recorded once. The genes are TRBV28 and TRBJ1-4; maybe TRBD1 (5 bases). This CDR3 is built from 14 residues. Germline V lookup: CDR1 MDHEN, CDR2 SYDVKM. Trimming pared 7 bases from V and 11 bases from J, leaving 20 bases between. The CDR3 loop is CASKSGPLSSKLFF. The DNA of the CDR3 is TGTGCCAGCAAATCGGGACCCCTTTCTTCGAAACTGTTTTTT.

The chain has TRBV7-2 and TRBJ1-5; D is undetermined. The germline CDR1 and CDR2 sequences are SGHTA and FQGNSA. The CDR3 has 14 amino acids. The V gene lost 3 bases and the J gene lost 3 bases, with 9 bases spanning the gap. The CDR3 DNA follows: TGTGCCAGCAGCTTGAACAGCGACAATCAGCCCCAGCATTTT. It translates to CASSLNSDNQPQHF. The whole variable domain, remainder taken from reference TRBV7-2 and TRBJ1-5, is GAGVSQSPSNKVTEKGKDVELRCDPISGHTALYWYRQSLGQGLEFLIYFQGNSAPDKSGLPSDRFSAERTGGSVSTLTIQRTQQEDSAVYLCASSLNSDNQPQHFGDGTRLSIL.

This chain connects TRBV6-5 to TRBJ2-7; either TRBD1 or TRBD2 may supply D (5 bases each). The germline gives CDR1 MNHEY, CDR2 SVGAGI. CDR3 length: 16 amino acids. Trimming took off 0 bases at V and 3 bases at J, with 15 bases between the two ends. The CDR3 nucleotides read TGTGCCAGCAGTTACTCGCCCAGGGACGGTGACTACGAGCAGTACTTC. Protein product: CASSYSPRDGDYEQYF.

The V gene is TRBV5-8, the J gene TRBJ2-5, with a tentative D call TRBD1 (8 bases). Between the trimmed V and J ends, which lost 0 bases and 5 bases, there was a span of 14 bases. Germline V gene lookup returns CDR1 SGHTS and CDR2 YDEGEE. This CDR3 contains 15 residues. The CDR3 sequence: CASSLAYRGGETQYF. In nucleotides, the CDR3 is TGTGCCAGCAGCTTGGCCTACAGGGGGGGGGAGACCCAGTACTTC.

This clone was observed a handful of times. The V call is TRBV7-9, the J call TRBJ1-2, with 7 bases identical to TRBD1. The CDR3 contains 13 residues. Germline CDR1 and CDR2: SEHNR and FQNEAQ (reference sequence). V was clipped by 4 bases and J by 6 bases; unmatched bases: 5. CDR3 loop: CASSWAGGNGYTF. The CDR3 nucleotides are TGTGCCAGCAGCTGGGCAGGGGGTAATGGCTACACCTTC.

The gene calls are TRBV5-1 and TRBJ2-1; D unclear. The CDR3 contains 15 residues. Between the trimmed V and J ends, which lost 4 bases and 7 bases, there was a span of 18 bases. The germline CDR1 and CDR2 sequences are SGHRS and YFSETQ. The CDR3 DNA is TGCGCCAGCAGCCCGTCGATACCGTCCCAGAATGAGCAGTTCTTC. Amino acids: CASSPSIPSQNEQFF.